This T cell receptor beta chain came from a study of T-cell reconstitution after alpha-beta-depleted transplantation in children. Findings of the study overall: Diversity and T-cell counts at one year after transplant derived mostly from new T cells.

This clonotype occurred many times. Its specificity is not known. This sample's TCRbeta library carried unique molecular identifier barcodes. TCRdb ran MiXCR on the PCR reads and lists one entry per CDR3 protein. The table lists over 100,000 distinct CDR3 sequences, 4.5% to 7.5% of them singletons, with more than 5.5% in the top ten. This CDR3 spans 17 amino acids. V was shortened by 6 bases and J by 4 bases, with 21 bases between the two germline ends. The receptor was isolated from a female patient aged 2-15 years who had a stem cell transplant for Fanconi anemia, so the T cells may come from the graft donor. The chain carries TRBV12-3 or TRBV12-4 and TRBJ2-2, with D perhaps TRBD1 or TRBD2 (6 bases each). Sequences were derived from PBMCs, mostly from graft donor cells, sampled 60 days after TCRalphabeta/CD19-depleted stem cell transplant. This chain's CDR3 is CASSPLQGGGTTGELFF. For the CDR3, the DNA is TGTGCCAGCAGCCCGCTACAGGGCGGAGGGACCACCGGGGAGCTGTTTTTT.